The next 20 T cell receptor beta chains were all read from a single sample in a study of blood T cell repertoires in COVID-19. Profiling relied on immunoSEQ multiplex PCR, and the TCRdb table lists in-frame clones only, not all of them. The table lists approximately 150,000 clones, 84% of them singletons. Material: PBMCs or T cells enriched from blood (not recorded which). The receptors were gathered from a woman between 45 and 60 years old who had recovered from COVID-19.

The chain couples TRBV4-2 to TRBJ1-1, with TRBD1 matching over 10 bases. Germline-derived CDR1 and CDR2 are LGHNA and YNFKEQ. V dropped 4 bases and J dropped 6; count of bases not matched to a gene: 8. This CDR3 is built from 15 residues. DNA for the CDR3: TGTGCCAGCAGCCTCCAGACAGGGGGCTTCGCTGAAGCTTTCTTT. Encoded protein: CASSLQTGGFAEAFF.

The chain combines TRBV2 with TRBJ1-1; D unclear. This CDR3 has 13 residues. Germline V CDR1 and CDR2: SNHLY, FYNNEI. The ends were cut back, 0 bases at V and 13 bases at J, with 15 bases in the middle. The CDR3 here is CASSEAQSRPDFF. Written as DNA, the CDR3 is TGTGCCAGCAGTGAAGCGCAATCCAGGCCAGATTTCTTT. The whole variable domain, filled in from reference TRBV2 and TRBJ1-1, reads EPEVTQTPSHQVTQMGQEVILRCVPISNHLYFYWYRQILGQKVEFLVSFYNNEISEKSEIFDDQFSVERPDGSNFTLKIRSTKLEDSAMYFCASSEAQSRPDFFGQGTRLTVV.

This chain uses TRBV29-1 with TRBJ2-5, with TRBD2 as a possible D gene (6 bases). V was cut by 1 base and J by 5 bases, with 17 bases left in between. Germline assignment: CDR1 SQVTM and CDR2 ANQGSEA. CDR3 size: 15 residues. CDR3: CSVEVGRGTRETQYF. As DNA, the CDR3 is TGCAGCGTTGAAGTAGGTCGGGGGACCCGGGAGACCCAGTACTTC.

The chain employs TRBV2 and TRBJ1-4, with TRBD1 matching 7 bases. The CDR3 runs to 14 residues. Losses at the gene ends were 7 bases for V and 4 bases for J; bases not matched to a gene: 6. Germline assignment: CDR1 SNHLY and CDR2 FYNNEI. CDR3 in DNA: TGTGCCAGCATAGAGGACAGGAGTAATGAAAAACTGTTTTTT. As protein: CASIEDRSNEKLFF.

The V and J genes are TRBV2 and TRBJ1-4; the D gene is possibly TRBD1 (5 bases). V lost 6 bases, J lost 8 bases, and 16 bases lay in between. This CDR3 is built from 14 residues. Germline lookup yields CDR1 SNHLY and CDR2 FYNNEI. CDR3 nucleotides: TGTGCCAGCAGGGTACAGGAGTCTTACGAAAAACTGTTTTTT. This encodes CASRVQESYEKLFF.

V and J are TRBV6-5 and TRBJ1-2, with 10 bases fitting TRBD1. The V gene end was trimmed by 5 bases and the J gene end by 4 bases; junction bases not matched to a gene: 7. CDR1 MNHEY and CDR2 SVGAGI come from the germline V gene. CDR3 length: 15 amino acids. The CDR3, as DNA: TGTGCCAGCAGTACCGGGACAGGGGACTTCTATGGCTACACCTTC. This gives the protein CASSTGTGDFYGYTF.

The chain links TRBV3-1 (or the pseudogene TRBV3-2) to TRBJ2-2; tentatively, D is TRBD1 (6 bases). This CDR3 has 14 residues. Trimming pared 8 bases from V and 1 base from J, leaving 11 bases between. In germline, CDR1 is LGHDT, CDR2 YNNKEL (reference sequence). CDR3 coding DNA: TGTGCCAGCGGGCCGGGACAGAACACCGGGGAGCTGTTTTTT. Its protein product is CASGPGQNTGELFF.

The rearrangement joins TRBV6-5 to TRBJ2-6; D gene ambiguous. CDR1 and CDR2 from the germline V gene are MNHEY and SVGAGI. Trimming took off 1 base at V and 0 bases at J, with 7 bases between the two ends. The CDR3 runs to 16 residues. In nucleotides, the CDR3 is TGTGCCAGCAGTTACTTCGGTTACTCTGGGGCCAACGTCCTGACTTTC. Translating it yields CASSYFGYSGANVLTF.

The chain couples TRBV9 to TRBJ1-1, with D unclear. Germline-derived CDR1 and CDR2 are SGDLS and YYNGEE. The CDR3 consists of 14 residues. Trimming took 0 bases from V and 6 from J, leaving 12 bases between them. CDR3 region: CASSVAQRSSEAFF. The CDR3 DNA follows: TGTGCCAGCAGCGTAGCTCAAAGGAGTTCTGAAGCTTTCTTT.

The J gene is TRBJ2-1, the V gene TRBV3-1 (or the pseudogene TRBV3-2); D remains ambiguous. V shed 8 bases and J shed 0 bases, with 11 bases lying between them. This CDR3 comprises 14 residues. The germline gives CDR1 LGHDT, CDR2 YNNKEL (reference sequence). Here the CDR3 reads CASRSGSSYNEQFF. DNA of the CDR3: TGTGCCAGCCGGAGTGGCAGCTCCTACAATGAGCAGTTCTTC.

The V call is TRBV3-1 (or the pseudogene TRBV3-2), the J call TRBJ1-1; possible D gene TRBD1, 5 bases. This CDR3 spans 15 amino acids. Germline values: CDR1 LGHDT, CDR2 YNNKEL (reference sequence). V lost 7 bases, J lost 0 bases, and 15 bases lay in between. The CDR3 bases are TGTGCCAGCACCAGGGCGAAGGGGCTGAACACTGAAGCTTTCTTT. The encoded protein is CASTRAKGLNTEAFF.

The rearrangement joins TRBV19 to TRBJ2-4; the match to TRBD1 covers 9 bases. The CDR3 has 14 amino acids. Looked up from germline, CDR1 is LNHDA and CDR2 is SQIVND (reference sequence). Trimming took 6 bases from V and 7 from J; bases not matched to a gene: 7. The CDR3 protein is CASSDGQGWNIQYF. The DNA of the CDR3 is TGTGCCAGTAGCGACGGACAGGGGTGGAACATTCAGTACTTC.

The chain employs TRBV5-5 and TRBJ2-3, with D perhaps matching TRBD1 (5 bases). The CDR3 extends over 16 amino acids. Trimming took 0 bases from V and 5 from J, leaving 16 bases between them. Looked up from germline, CDR1 is SGHKS and CDR2 is YYEKEE (reference sequence). CDR3 residues: CASSLGPTVQGDTQYF. The CDR3 DNA reads as TGTGCCAGCAGCTTGGGACCGACGGTTCAGGGAGATACGCAGTATTTT.

The rearrangement links TRBV29-1 to TRBJ1-1; D unresolved. V was clipped by 4 bases and J by 4 bases, with 10 bases between them. Germline CDR1 and CDR2: SQVTM and ANQGSEA. The CDR3 totals 12 residues. CDR3 in amino acids: CSVAPEGTEAFF. The CDR3 nucleotides read TGCAGCGTTGCGCCGGAGGGCACTGAAGCTTTCTTT.

J is TRBJ2-5 and V is TRBV14, with 7 bases aligning to TRBD1. CDR1 and CDR2 from the germline V gene are SGHDN and FVKESK. This CDR3 comprises 12 residues. After removal of 6 bases from V and 6 bases from J, the junction contained 4 bases not matched to a gene. The CDR3 bases are TGTGCCAGCAGACAGGGGTTGAAGACCCAGTACTTC. Protein: CASRQGLKTQYF. Full variable domain (missing parts from reference TRBV14 and TRBJ2-5): EAGVTQFPSHSVIEKGQTVTLRCDPISGHDNLYWYRRVMGKEIKFLLHFVKESKQDESGMPNNRFLAERTGGTYSTLKVQPAELEDSGVYFCASRQGLKTQYFGPGTRLLVL.

This clone was detected only a few times. This chain uses TRBV5-1 with TRBJ2-2, with 7 positions matching TRBD2. Germline-derived CDR1 and CDR2 are SGHRS and YFSETQ. The CDR3 is 16 residues long. Losses at the gene ends were 0 bases for V and 4 bases for J; bases not matched to a gene: 6. This CDR3 reads CASSLVAGAGTGELFF. The CDR3 DNA is TGCGCCAGCAGCTTGGTTGCGGGAGCGGGCACCGGGGAGCTGTTTTTT.

This chain joins TRBV7-6 and TRBJ1-3; D is undetermined. In germline, CDR1 is SGHVS, CDR2 FNYEAQ. With 5 bases removed from V and 0 bases from J, the gap between germline ends came to 17 bases. This CDR3 is built from 17 residues. CDR3 sequence reads: CASSPLSGETSGNTIYF. In DNA, the CDR3 is TGTGCCAGCAGCCCGTTAAGTGGGGAGACCTCTGGAAACACCATATATTTT.

The chain recombines TRBV5-5 with TRBJ2-2, with D possibly TRBD1 on 5 matching bases. In germline, CDR1 is SGHKS, CDR2 YYEKEE (reference sequence). V lost 0 bases to trimming and J lost 3 bases, with 12 bases between them. This CDR3 is built from 16 residues. CDR3 protein: CASSLVKGFDTGELFF. CDR3 sequence (DNA): TGTGCCAGCAGCTTGGTAAAGGGGTTCGACACCGGGGAGCTGTTTTTT. Full variable domain (rest looked up from reference TRBV5-5 and TRBJ2-2): DAGVTQSPTHLIKTRGQQVTLRCSPISGHKSVSWYQQVLGQGPQFIFQYYEKEERGRGNFPDRFSARQFPNYSSELNVNALLLGDSALYLCASSLVKGFDTGELFFGEGSRLTVL.

This clone has a single count. This rearrangement joins TRBV10-3 to TRBJ2-7, with D perhaps matching TRBD2 (5 bases). V gave up 3 bases and J gave up 2 bases, with 17 bases separating them. Germline CDR1 and CDR2: ENHRY and SYGVKD. The CDR3 has 16 residues. The CDR3 sequence: CAISDMKDSGAYEQYF. CDR3 DNA: TGTGCCATCAGTGATATGAAGGACTCTGGGGCCTACGAGCAGTACTTC.

This clone is a singleton in its sample. This chain links TRBV4-3 with TRBJ1-6; 9 nucleotides agree with TRBD1. The ends lost 4 bases at V and 13 bases at J; junction bases unmatched: 14. The germline V gene has CDR1 LGHNA and CDR2 YSLEER. This CDR3 is built from 16 residues. The CDR3 region has the DNA TGCGCCAGCAGCCGGTCGAAGGACAGGGGCCCTGGGCCCCTCCACTTT. Translation: CASSRSKDRGPGPLHF.